The 9 T cell receptor beta chains below all came from one sample that was sequenced in a study of shared clonotypes between healthy human individuals (dated by TCRdb to the early 2020s). The library came from the immunoSEQ multiplex PCR assay. TCRdb obtained this table from immuneACCESS and retained in-frame rearrangements with V and J assigned. These tables miss some clones; where compared with another copy, unresolved V genes account for less than half of the shortfall, and the remainder is unexplained. The sample profile shows over a million clones; around four fifths of them were found once. The biggest ten clones account for approximately 1.5% of the sample. Input material: memory CD4+ T cells sorted from blood. The cell subset or site label on this specimen signifies: CD45RA-negative fraction. The receptors stem from a man between 18 and 35 years old in good health.

J is TRBJ1-2 and V is TRBV28; TRBD1 might be the D (5 bases). In germline, CDR1 is MDHEN, CDR2 SYDVKM. V was clipped by 6 bases and J by 0 bases, with 23 bases between them. This CDR3 has 18 residues. The CDR3 region is CASRRDPGTDYSNYGYTF. CDR3 in DNA: TGTGCCAGCAGGAGGGATCCCGGGACGGACTACTCTAACTATGGCTACACCTTC.

This clone was detected only a few times. This chain joins TRBV5-8 and TRBJ2-1, with TRBD2 as a possible D gene (6 bases). Germline CDR1 is SGHTS and CDR2 is YDEGEE. CDR3 length: 15 amino acids. V lost 2 bases to trimming and J lost 4 bases, with 13 bases between them. As DNA, the CDR3 is TGTGCCAGCAGCTTTAACTCGCGGGGTTACAATGAGCAGTTCTTC. It specifies CASSFNSRGYNEQFF.

DNA of the CDR3: TGTGCCAGCAGCCCCGCCGGGACCCAGACCTACAATGAGCAGTTCTTC. It codes for CASSPAGTQTYNEQFF. The rearrangement links TRBV5-5 to TRBJ2-1; the D gene could be TRBD1 or TRBD2 (5 bases each). The CDR3 has 16 amino acids. The germline V gene encodes CDR1 SGHKS and CDR2 YYEKEE (reference sequence). V lost 4 bases to trimming and J lost 2 bases, with 16 bases between them.

This clone was detected many times. The chain uses TRBV5-8 and TRBJ1-5; 8 bases match TRBD1. CDR1 is SGHTS, CDR2 YDEGEE, per germline. V lost 1 base, J lost 0 bases, and 6 bases stayed unmatched. CDR3 length equals 17 residues. The CDR3 spells CASSLQTGGHSNQPQHF. In nucleotides, the CDR3 is TGTGCCAGCAGCTTGCAAACAGGGGGGCATAGCAATCAGCCCCAGCATTTT.

This clone was observed a single time. The genes are TRBV5-6 and TRBJ1-3; no definite D call. Germline V lookup: CDR1 SGHDT, CDR2 YYEEEE. Trimming shortened V by 4 bases and J by 4 bases, and 18 bases separated the two germline ends. The CDR3 totals 16 residues. CDR3 DNA sequence: TGTGCCAGCAGCCCACTAGGAGGAACGGGCGGAAACACCATATATTTT. The encoded protein is CASSPLGGTGGNTIYF.

V usage is TRBV5-1 and J usage is TRBJ1-5; D is perhaps TRBD1 (6 bases). CDR3 length: 14 amino acids. V was clipped by 7 bases and J by 5 bases, with 16 bases between them. The germline V gene encodes CDR1 SGHRS and CDR2 YFSETQ. The CDR3: CASRPGGGDQPQHF. The CDR3 DNA is TGCGCCAGCCGGCCCGGGGGGGGCGATCAGCCCCAGCATTTT.

The rearrangement uses TRBV7-9 and TRBJ2-2, with D possibly matching TRBD1 (7 bases). Germline CDR1 is SEHNR and CDR2 is FQNEAQ (reference sequence). The V end was cut by 4 bases, the J end by 0 bases, with 15 bases between. The CDR3 contains 17 residues. Here the CDR3 DNA reads TGTGCCAGCAGCTCTTCTCAGGGGGGCACGAACACCGGGGAGCTGTTTTTT. Protein sequence: CASSSSQGGTNTGELFF.

The chain joins TRBV5-1 to TRBJ2-1; D is possibly TRBD1 (5 bases). V was cut by 0 bases and J by 6 bases, with 13 bases left in between. This CDR3 is 15 amino acids long. In germline, CDR1 is SGHRS, CDR2 YFSETQ. CDR3 amino acids: CASSLEGPDSNEQFF. The CDR3 bases are TGCGCCAGCAGCTTGGAGGGGCCTGACTCCAATGAGCAGTTCTTC.

The V gene is TRBV5-8, the J gene TRBJ1-4, with 8 bases that match TRBD1. This CDR3 spans 14 amino acids. CDR1 is SGHTS and CDR2 is YDEGEE in the germline V gene. J was trimmed by 7 bases and V by 4 bases; bases with no gene match: 6. CDR3 protein: CASSEQGVREKLFF. The CDR3 DNA reads TGTGCCAGCAGCGAACAGGGGGTGCGTGAAAAACTGTTTTTT.